The 15 T cell receptor beta chains given below trace back to one sample, sequenced in a study of T-cell memory formation after mild COVID-19. From the 5' RACE reads, TCRdb called clonotypes with MiXCR, one entry per CDR3 protein. Of under 450,000 distinct CDR3 sequences in the sample, 20% to 30% are singletons; the top ten hold over 10%. Sequencing was done on a sample of PBMCs or a T cell subset sorted from them (not recorded which). Source of these receptors: an adult woman who had mild COVID-19 (a few samples of this study predate the infection). Cell type and time point are not known.

This chain links TRBV7-9 with TRBJ2-3, with 9 bases lining up with TRBD2. Germline values: CDR1 SEHNR, CDR2 FQNEAQ (reference sequence). V lost 3 bases and J lost 7; bases outside the gene matches: 5. CDR3 length equals 14 residues. CDR3 coding DNA: TGTGCCAGCAGCTTGTGGCGGGAGGGCAATACGCAGTATTTT. This encodes CASSLWREGNTQYF.

V usage is TRBV7-8 and J usage is TRBJ2-7, with unresolved D. CDR3 length: 14 amino acids. Per the germline V gene, CDR1 is SGHVS and CDR2 is FQNEAQ. V was shortened by 2 bases and J by 4 bases, with 12 bases between the two germline ends. CDR3 sequence reads: CASSLLSRTYEQYF. Here the CDR3 DNA reads TGTGCCAGCAGCTTATTGAGTAGGACGTACGAGCAGTACTTC. Based on the CDR3 plus reference TRBV7-8 and TRBJ2-7, the full variable domain is GAGVSQSPRYKVAKRGQDVALRCDPISGHVSLFWYQQALGQGPEFLTYFQNEAQLDKSGLPSDRFFAERPEGSVSTLKIQRTQQEDSAVYLCASSLLSRTYEQYFGPGTRLTVT.

This clonotype was detected only a few times. This chain uses TRBV5-6 with TRBJ2-2; D uncertain. Per the germline V gene, CDR1 is SGHDT and CDR2 is YYEEEE. CDR3 length: 13 amino acids. V was trimmed by 2 bases and J by 6 bases, leaving 8 bases between them. CDR3: CASSFTNSGELFF. The CDR3 bases are TGTGCCAGCAGCTTTACAAATTCCGGGGAGCTGTTTTTT.

This clonotype was counted a few times. The J gene is TRBJ2-5, the V gene TRBV7-9, with TRBD1 matching 11 bases. The CDR3 consists of 15 residues. Trimming at V came to 6 bases and at J to 3 bases, leaving 6 bases not matched to a gene. Germline assignment: CDR1 SEHNR and CDR2 FQNEAQ (reference sequence). The CDR3 sequence is CASSRTGGVKETQYF. As DNA, the CDR3 is TGTGCCAGCAGTCGGACAGGGGGCGTCAAAGAGACCCAGTACTTC.

This clonotype has only a few counts. The chain combines TRBV5-6 with TRBJ2-1; no reliable D call. CDR3 size: 13 residues. Germline V gives CDR1 SGHDT, CDR2 YYEEEE. V lost 4 bases and J 10 bases, leaving 15 bases between the germline ends. The CDR3 loop is CASSLIQAIEQFF. In DNA, the CDR3 is TGTGCCAGCAGCCTTATTCAGGCGATCGAGCAGTTCTTC.

The chain couples TRBV7-2 to TRBJ1-1; a possible D gene is TRBD1 (6 bases). The CDR3 spans 12 residues. CDR1 is SGHTA and CDR2 is FQGNSA in the germline V gene. V lost 4 bases and J 8 bases, leaving 11 bases between the germline ends. The CDR3 DNA reads TGTGCCAGCAGCTCTTACCAGGGGGAAGCTTTCTTT. Translated, it gives CASSSYQGEAFF. Drawing the rest from reference TRBV7-2 and TRBJ1-1, the complete variable domain is GAGVSQSPSNKVTEKGKDVELRCDPISGHTALYWYRQSLGQGLEFLIYFQGNSAPDKSGLPSDRFSAERTGGSVSTLTIQRTQQEDSAVYLCASSSYQGEAFFGQGTRLTVV.

The genes are TRBV20-1 and TRBJ2-4, with D possibly being TRBD1 (6 bases). Trimming cost V 3 bases and J 8 bases, with 14 bases left between them. Germline V CDR1 and CDR2: DFQATT, SNEGSKA (reference sequence). This CDR3 region has 13 residues. The DNA of the CDR3 is TGCAGTGCTAGCCACGGACAGTGGCACATTCAGTACTTC. Translated: CSASHGQWHIQYF.

The chain has TRBV29-1 and TRBJ2-7; 8 positions agree with TRBD1. V was clipped by 7 bases and J by 4 bases; unmatched bases: 9. Germline assignment: CDR1 SQVTM and CDR2 ANQGSEA. This CDR3 is built from 13 residues. In DNA, the CDR3 is TGCAGCGCCGGTGGGGACAGGAGGTACGAGCAGTACTTC. This codes for CSAGGDRRYEQYF.

This clonotype was observed a few times. The chain has TRBV10-3 and TRBJ2-3; a possible D gene is TRBD1 (6 bases). V was trimmed by 6 bases and J by 2 bases, leaving 15 bases between them. Germline V lookup: CDR1 ENHRY, CDR2 SYGVKD. The CDR3 is made up of 15 amino acids. The CDR3 is CAISNLGQSTDTQYF. The CDR3 DNA sequence: TGTGCCATCAGCAATCTAGGACAGTCCACAGATACGCAGTATTTT.

This clonotype has more than one count but fewer than ten. The rearrangement joins TRBV2 to TRBJ2-7, with 10 bases fitting TRBD1. CDR3 length: 14 residues. Trimming cost V 5 bases and J 5 bases; bases outside gene matches: 6. Per the germline V gene, CDR1 is SNHLY and CDR2 is FYNNEI. The chain's CDR3 is CASSRDRGRHEQYF. Here the CDR3 DNA reads TGTGCCAGCAGTCGGGACAGGGGTAGACACGAGCAGTACTTC.

The V and J genes are TRBV4-2 and TRBJ2-7, with a tentative D call TRBD2 (6 bases). CDR1 is LGHNA and CDR2 is YNFKEQ in the germline V gene. Trimming stripped 0 bases from V and 7 bases from J, with 10 bases between. The CDR3 has 13 residues. The CDR3 region has the DNA TGTGCCAGCAGCCAAGATGGGGGGAGTGAGCAGTACTTC. Amino acids: CASSQDGGSEQYF.

The gene calls are TRBV7-3 and TRBJ1-1; the D gene is possibly TRBD1 (5 bases). V was clipped by 3 bases and J by 7 bases, with 12 bases between them. CDR1 is SGHTA and CDR2 is FQGTGA in the germline V gene. CDR3 size: 13 residues. This CDR3 is CASSFLATDEAFF. In nucleotides, the CDR3 is TGTGCCAGCAGCTTTTTGGCGACAGATGAAGCTTTCTTT. The complete variable domain, with remaining parts taken from reference TRBV7-3 and TRBJ1-1, reads GAGVSQTPSNKVTEKGKYVELRCDPISGHTALYWYRQSLGQGPEFLIYFQGTGAADDSGLPNDRFFAVRPEGSVSTLKIQRTERGDSAVYLCASSFLATDEAFFGQGTRLTVV.

V and J are TRBV6-5 and TRBJ2-2; 8 bases are shared with TRBD2. CDR3 length: 16 amino acids. Germline trimming cut 6 bases from V and 0 bases from J; bases unmatched to any gene: 6. The germline CDR1 and CDR2 sequences are MNHEY and SVGAGI. DNA for the CDR3: TGTGCCAGCAGCGAACCGGGGGGGGCGAACACCGGGGAGCTGTTTTTT. Protein: CASSEPGGANTGELFF.

V and J are TRBV5-1 and TRBJ2-1; D is uncertain. The CDR3 runs 11 residues. Germline CDR1 reads SGHRS; CDR2 reads YFSETQ. Trimming removed 4 bases at V and 9 bases at J, with 8 bases between. Here the CDR3 reads CASSTRGEQFF. The CDR3 DNA is TGCGCCAGCAGCACGAGAGGTGAGCAGTTCTTC.

There are a few counts of this clonotype. The chain uses TRBV2 and TRBJ2-5; possibly TRBD2 for D (6 bases). Germline lookup yields CDR1 SNHLY and CDR2 FYNNEI. V gave up 2 bases and J gave up 7 bases, with 23 bases separating them. There are 17 residues in the CDR3. CDR3 sequence: CASSETYGGLKSLTQYF. DNA of the CDR3: TGTGCCAGCAGTGAAACCTACGGGGGACTCAAGAGTTTGACCCAGTACTTC.